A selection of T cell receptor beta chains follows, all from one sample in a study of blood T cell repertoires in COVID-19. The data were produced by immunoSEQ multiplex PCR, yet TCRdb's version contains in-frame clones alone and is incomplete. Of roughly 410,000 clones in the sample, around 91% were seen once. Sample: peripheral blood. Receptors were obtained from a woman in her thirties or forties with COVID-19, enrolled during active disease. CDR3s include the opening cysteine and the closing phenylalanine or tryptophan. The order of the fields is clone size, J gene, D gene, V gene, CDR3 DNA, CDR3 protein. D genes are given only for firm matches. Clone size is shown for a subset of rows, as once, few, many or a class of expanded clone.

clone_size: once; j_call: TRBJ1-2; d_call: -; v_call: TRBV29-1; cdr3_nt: TGCAGCGTTTTGACACGGAACTATGGCTACACCTTC; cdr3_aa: CSVLTRNYGYTF
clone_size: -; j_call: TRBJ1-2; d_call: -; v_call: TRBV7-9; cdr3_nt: TGTGCCAGCAGCTTGGTCACAGGCCCCAACTATGGCTACACCTTC; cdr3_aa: CASSLVTGPNYGYTF
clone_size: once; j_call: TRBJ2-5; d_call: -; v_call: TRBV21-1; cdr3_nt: TGTGCCAGCAGCAAAAAAAAACCACGAAAGGAGCGGGAGCAAGAGACCCAGTACTTC; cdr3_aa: CASSKKKPRKEREQETQYF
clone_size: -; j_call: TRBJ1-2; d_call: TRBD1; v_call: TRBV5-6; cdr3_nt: TGTGCCAGCAGCTTGTGGGACAGCTATGGCTACACCTTC; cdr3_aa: CASSLWDSYGYTF
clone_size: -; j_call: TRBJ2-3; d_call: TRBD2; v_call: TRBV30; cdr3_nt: TGTGCCTGGGAAGCGGGAGGGTTAGATACGCAGTATTTT; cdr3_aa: CAWEAGGLDTQYF
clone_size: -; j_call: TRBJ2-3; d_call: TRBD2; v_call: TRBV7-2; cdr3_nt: TGTGCCAGCAGCTTAGTGGGACTAGCGACAGATACGCAGTATTTT; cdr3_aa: CASSLVGLATDTQYF
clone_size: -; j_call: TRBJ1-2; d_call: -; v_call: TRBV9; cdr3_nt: TGTGCCAGCAGCCTAGTATCCAACTATGGCTACACCTTC; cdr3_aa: CASSLVSNYGYTF
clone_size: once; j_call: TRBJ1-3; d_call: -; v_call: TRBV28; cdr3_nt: TGTGCCAGTGCAGTTTCGGGAAACACCATATATTTT; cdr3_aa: CASAVSGNTIYF
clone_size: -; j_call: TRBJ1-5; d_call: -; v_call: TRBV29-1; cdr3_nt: TGCAGCGTTGTCAGGGGAGAAGGACTCCAGCATTTT; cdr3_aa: CSVVRGEGLQHF
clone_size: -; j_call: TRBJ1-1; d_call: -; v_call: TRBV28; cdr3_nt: TGTGCCAGCAGTCTGGGGGGTCCACCTGAAGCTTTCTTT; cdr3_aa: CASSLGGPPEAFF
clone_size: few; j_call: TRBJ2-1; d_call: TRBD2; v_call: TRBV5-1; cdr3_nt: TGCGCCAGCAGCCCTTTGACTAGCAAATCTGAGCAGTTCTTC; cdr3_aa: CASSPLTSKSEQFF
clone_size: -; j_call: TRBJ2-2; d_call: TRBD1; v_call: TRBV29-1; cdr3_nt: TGCAGCGTGAGGGGGCTGTGGGCTTCGAACACCGGGGAGCTGTTTTTT; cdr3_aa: CSVRGLWASNTGELFF
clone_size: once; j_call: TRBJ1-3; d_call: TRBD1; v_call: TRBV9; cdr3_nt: TGTGCCAGCAGCGTAGGCGGGGGGACAGTCTCTGGAAACACCATATATTTT; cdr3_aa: CASSVGGGTVSGNTIYF
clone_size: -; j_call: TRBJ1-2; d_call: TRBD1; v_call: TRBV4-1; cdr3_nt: TGCGCCAGCAGCCAAGATCAGTCGGGCAGGGGGAATGGCTACACCTTC; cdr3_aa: CASSQDQSGRGNGYTF
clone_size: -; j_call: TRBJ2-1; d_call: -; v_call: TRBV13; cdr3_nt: TGTGCCAGCAGCTCCCTAGCAGATCCGTACAATGAGCAGTTCTTC; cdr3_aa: CASSSLADPYNEQFF
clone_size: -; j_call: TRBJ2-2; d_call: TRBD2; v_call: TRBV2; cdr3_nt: TGTGCCAGCAGTTCCCTAGCGGGGGGGGACACCGGGGAGCTGTTTTTT; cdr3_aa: CASSSLAGGDTGELFF
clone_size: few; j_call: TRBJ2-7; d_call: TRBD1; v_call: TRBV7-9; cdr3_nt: TGTGCCAGCAGCCCGAGGGGCGGACAGGTTCTCTCCTACGAGCAGTACTTC; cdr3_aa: CASSPRGGQVLSYEQYF
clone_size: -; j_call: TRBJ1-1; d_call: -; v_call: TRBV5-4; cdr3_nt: TGTGCCAGCAGCTTGGGACAGGTGGGAAACACTGAAGCTTTCTTT; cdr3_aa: CASSLGQVGNTEAFF
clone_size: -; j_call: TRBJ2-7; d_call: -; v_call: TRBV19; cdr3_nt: TGTGCCAGTAGGAAGTTTCCGGGATACTACGAGCAGTACTTC; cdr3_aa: CASRKFPGYYEQYF
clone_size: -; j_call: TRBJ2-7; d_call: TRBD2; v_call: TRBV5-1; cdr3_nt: TGCGCCAGCGGTCTAGCGGGACTTTACGAGCAGTACTTC; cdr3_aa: CASGLAGLYEQYF